This is a list of T cell receptor beta chains from one sample in a study of follicular helper T cells after annual influenza vaccination. The table came from immunoSEQ multiplex PCR; TCRdb's copy has only in-frame clones and leaves some out. The sample lists roughly 27,000 clones, 80% to 90% occurring once. Here the sequenced sample was CXCR5+ CD38- circulating T follicular helper cells from blood, taken on the day of influenza vaccination. The source of these receptors is an adult who received the influenza vaccine. Each CDR3 is given with its conserved first and last residue. A D gene is named only where the DNA matches it firmly. Only some rows state a clone size, as once, few, many or a class for expanded clones.

j_call: TRBJ2-7
d_call: TRBD2
clone_size: once
v_call: TRBV7-8
cdr3_aa: CASSQRERGGAYEQYF
cdr3_nt: TGTGCCAGCAGCCAAAGGGAGCGGGGAGGGGCCTACGAGCAGTACTTC

j_call: TRBJ1-2
d_call: NA
clone_size: NA
v_call: TRBV4-1
cdr3_aa: CASSQGGMNHLGYTF
cdr3_nt: TGCGCCAGCAGCCAGGGGGGGATGAACCATTTAGGCTACACCTTC

j_call: TRBJ2-5
d_call: NA
clone_size: NA
v_call: TRBV10-3
cdr3_aa: CAISVGGETQYF
cdr3_nt: TGTGCCATCAGTGTCGGGGGAGAGACCCAGTACTTC

j_call: TRBJ2-2
d_call: TRBD1
clone_size: NA
v_call: TRBV11-3
cdr3_aa: CASSSGQSGELFF
cdr3_nt: TGTGCCAGCAGCTCGGGACAGTCCGGGGAGCTGTTTTTT

j_call: TRBJ1-5
d_call: NA
clone_size: NA
v_call: TRBV6-4
cdr3_aa: CASSDSKDKNQPQHF
cdr3_nt: TGTGCCAGCAGTGACTCTAAGGACAAAAATCAGCCCCAGCATTTT

j_call: TRBJ1-5
d_call: TRBD1
clone_size: NA
v_call: TRBV23-1
cdr3_aa: CASARIGQGVHQPQHF
cdr3_nt: TGCGCCAGCGCTCGAATCGGACAGGGGGTTCATCAGCCCCAGCATTTT

j_call: TRBJ1-2
d_call: TRBD1
clone_size: NA
v_call: TRBV7-9
cdr3_aa: CASSLEAGQGSYGYTF
cdr3_nt: TGTGCCAGCAGCTTAGAAGCGGGACAGGGATCCTATGGCTACACCTTC

j_call: TRBJ2-7
d_call: TRBD1
clone_size: NA
v_call: TRBV18
cdr3_aa: CASSPGTGGSYEQYF
cdr3_nt: TGTGCCAGCTCACCTGGGACAGGGGGTTCCTACGAGCAGTACTTC

j_call: TRBJ2-5
d_call: TRBD2
clone_size: NA
v_call: TRBV29-1
cdr3_aa: CSASGGAETQYF
cdr3_nt: TGCAGCGCTAGCGGGGGGGCGGAGACCCAGTACTTC

j_call: TRBJ1-2
d_call: NA
clone_size: NA
v_call: TRBV6-5
cdr3_aa: CASSPRRFTGYTF
cdr3_nt: TGTGCCAGCAGTCCCCGGAGATTCACCGGCTACACCTTC

j_call: TRBJ1-2
d_call: TRBD1
clone_size: NA
v_call: TRBV7-2
cdr3_aa: CASSLAGQGGRYTF
cdr3_nt: TGTGCCAGCAGCTTAGCTGGACAGGGCGGTCGCTACACCTTC

j_call: TRBJ2-7
d_call: TRBD2
clone_size: NA
v_call: TRBV5-5
cdr3_aa: CASSLVSGGGTTEQYF
cdr3_nt: TGTGCCAGCAGCTTGGTATCGGGAGGTGGAACGACCGAGCAGTACTTC

j_call: TRBJ2-5
d_call: NA
clone_size: once
v_call: TRBV10-1
cdr3_aa: CASIGLMETQYF
cdr3_nt: TGCGCCAGTATTGGACTCATGGAGACCCAGTACTTC

j_call: TRBJ2-5
d_call: TRBD1
clone_size: NA
v_call: TRBV28
cdr3_aa: CASSSQDRGSQETQYF
cdr3_nt: TGTGCCAGCAGTTCCCAGGACAGGGGAAGTCAAGAGACCCAGTACTTC

j_call: TRBJ2-5
d_call: TRBD1
clone_size: NA
v_call: TRBV7-7
cdr3_aa: CASSLEGAGKTQYF
cdr3_nt: TGTGCTAGCAGCTTAGAGGGGGCTGGGAAGACCCAGTACTTC

j_call: TRBJ2-2
d_call: NA
clone_size: NA
v_call: TRBV18
cdr3_aa: CASSPLTGNTGELFF
cdr3_nt: TGTGCCAGCTCACCCTTGACAGGGAACACCGGGGAGCTGTTTTTT

j_call: TRBJ2-1
d_call: TRBD2
clone_size: once
v_call: TRBV7-2
cdr3_aa: CASSRTSGRMNEQFF
cdr3_nt: TGTGCCAGCAGCCGAACTAGCGGGAGAATGAATGAGCAGTTCTTC

j_call: TRBJ1-2
d_call: NA
clone_size: NA
v_call: TRBV2
cdr3_aa: CASRSDRPYGYTF
cdr3_nt: TGTGCCAGCAGGTCCGACAGGCCCTATGGCTACACCTTC

j_call: TRBJ1-4
d_call: NA
clone_size: NA
v_call: TRBV7-2
cdr3_aa: CASSFLPGHEKLFF
cdr3_nt: TGTGCCAGCAGCTTCCTCCCGGGTCATGAAAAACTGTTTTTT

j_call: TRBJ2-1
d_call: NA
clone_size: NA
v_call: TRBV2
cdr3_aa: CATIVEGRNEQFF
cdr3_nt: TGTGCCACCATAGTGGAGGGGCGGAATGAGCAGTTCTTC

j_call: TRBJ2-2
d_call: TRBD1
clone_size: NA
v_call: TRBV6-1
cdr3_aa: CASSGTGRATGELFF
cdr3_nt: TGTGCCAGCAGTGGGACAGGGAGAGCCACCGGGGAGCTGTTTTTT

j_call: TRBJ2-3
d_call: TRBD2
clone_size: NA
v_call: TRBV11-2
cdr3_aa: CASSPRTSGGAGDTQYF
cdr3_nt: TGTGCCAGCAGCCCAAGGACTAGCGGGGGGGCTGGGGATACGCAGTATTTT

j_call: TRBJ2-7
d_call: TRBD1
clone_size: NA
v_call: TRBV5-1
cdr3_aa: CASSSVGGSVQYF
cdr3_nt: TGCGCCAGCAGCTCAGTAGGGGGCTCGGTGCAGTACTTC

j_call: TRBJ2-5
d_call: TRBD1
clone_size: NA
v_call: TRBV6-5
cdr3_aa: CASSQDRRETQYF
cdr3_nt: TGTGCCAGCAGCCAGGACAGGCGAGAGACCCAGTACTTC

j_call: TRBJ2-7
d_call: NA
clone_size: once
v_call: TRBV27
cdr3_aa: CASSSPGVGAYEQYF
cdr3_nt: TGTGCCAGCAGTTCCCCCGGGGTAGGAGCCTACGAGCAGTACTTC

j_call: TRBJ2-1
d_call: NA
clone_size: NA
v_call: TRBV29-1
cdr3_aa: CSLRGRGENNEQFF
cdr3_nt: TGCAGCCTGAGGGGCAGGGGAGAAAACAATGAGCAGTTCTTC

j_call: TRBJ2-7
d_call: NA
clone_size: NA
v_call: TRBV30
cdr3_aa: CAWSRVYYEQYF
cdr3_nt: TGTGCCTGGAGTCGGGTGTACTACGAGCAGTACTTC

j_call: TRBJ2-1
d_call: TRBD1
clone_size: medium-sized
v_call: TRBV10-1
cdr3_aa: CASSRDRVNEQFF
cdr3_nt: TGCGCCAGCAGCAGGGACAGGGTCAATGAGCAGTTCTTC

j_call: TRBJ2-5
d_call: NA
clone_size: NA
v_call: TRBV7-8
cdr3_aa: CASSLGTLETQYF
cdr3_nt: TGTGCCAGCAGCTTAGGGACTCTGGAGACCCAGTACTTC

j_call: TRBJ2-1
d_call: TRBD2
clone_size: NA
v_call: TRBV5-1
cdr3_aa: CASSLGSSGGNEQFF
cdr3_nt: TGCGCCAGCAGCTTGGGCTCTAGCGGGGGGAATGAGCAGTTCTTC

j_call: TRBJ2-5
d_call: TRBD2
clone_size: NA
v_call: TRBV9
cdr3_aa: CASSGLAGETQYF
cdr3_nt: TGTGCCAGCAGCGGACTAGCGGGAGAGACCCAGTACTTC

j_call: TRBJ1-5
d_call: TRBD1
clone_size: NA
v_call: TRBV15
cdr3_aa: CATSREAGGYSNQPQHF
cdr3_nt: TGTGCCACCAGCAGAGAGGCAGGGGGATATAGCAATCAGCCCCAGCATTTT

j_call: TRBJ2-7
d_call: NA
clone_size: NA
v_call: TRBV14
cdr3_aa: CASSQNRNSYEQYF
cdr3_nt: TGTGCCAGCAGCCAAAACAGGAACTCCTACGAGCAGTACTTC

j_call: TRBJ1-6
d_call: NA
clone_size: NA
v_call: TRBV15
cdr3_aa: CATSDSYNSPLHF
cdr3_nt: TGTGCCACCAGCGACAGCTATAATTCACCCCTCCACTTT

j_call: TRBJ1-5
d_call: NA
clone_size: NA
v_call: TRBV16
cdr3_aa: CASSQSSQGGNQPQHF
cdr3_nt: TGTGCCAGCAGCCAATCGAGTCAGGGTGGAAATCAGCCCCAGCATTTT

j_call: TRBJ2-7
d_call: NA
clone_size: NA
v_call: TRBV7-9
cdr3_aa: CASSRGGSYEQYF
cdr3_nt: TGTGCCAGCAGCCGAGGGGGCTCCTACGAGCAGTACTTC

j_call: TRBJ1-2
d_call: TRBD1
clone_size: NA
v_call: TRBV2
cdr3_aa: CASSVTGQGANGYTF
cdr3_nt: TGTGCCAGCAGTGTAACCGGACAGGGGGCCAATGGCTACACCTTC

j_call: TRBJ2-7
d_call: TRBD1
clone_size: once
v_call: TRBV6-5
cdr3_aa: CASRKGQGYEQYF
cdr3_nt: TGTGCCAGCAGGAAGGGACAGGGTTACGAGCAGTACTTC

j_call: TRBJ2-2
d_call: TRBD2
clone_size: few
v_call: TRBV18
cdr3_aa: CASSPQSTGLANTGELFF
cdr3_nt: TGTGCCAGCTCACCACAATCGACGGGACTAGCGAACACCGGGGAGCTGTTTTTT

j_call: TRBJ1-4
d_call: NA
clone_size: NA
v_call: TRBV4-1
cdr3_aa: CASSQVLQSTNEKLFF
cdr3_nt: TGCGCCAGCAGCCAAGTTCTACAGTCAACTAATGAAAAACTGTTTTTT

j_call: TRBJ1-3
d_call: NA
clone_size: NA
v_call: TRBV2
cdr3_aa: CASSGAKIGNTIYF
cdr3_nt: TGTGCCAGCAGTGGGGCGAAGATTGGAAACACCATATATTTT

j_call: TRBJ2-6
d_call: NA
clone_size: NA
v_call: TRBV9
cdr3_aa: CASSATPTGRASGANVLTF
cdr3_nt: TGTGCCAGCAGCGCGACCCCGACAGGTAGGGCGTCGGGGGCCAACGTCCTGACTTTC

j_call: TRBJ2-7
d_call: TRBD2
clone_size: NA
v_call: TRBV27
cdr3_aa: CASRPGLAGAREQYF
cdr3_nt: TGTGCCAGCAGGCCTGGACTAGCGGGAGCTCGCGAGCAGTACTTC

j_call: TRBJ2-7
d_call: TRBD1
clone_size: NA
v_call: TRBV28
cdr3_aa: CASSRRTGNEQYF
cdr3_nt: TGTGCCAGCAGTCGCCGGACAGGGAACGAGCAGTACTTC

j_call: TRBJ1-2
d_call: NA
clone_size: few
v_call: TRBV9
cdr3_aa: CASSALPTGFYGYTF
cdr3_nt: TGTGCCAGCAGCGCCCTGCCTACAGGGTTCTATGGCTACACCTTC